A selection of T cell receptor beta chains follows, all from one sample in a study of blood T cell repertoires in COVID-19. The assay was immunoSEQ multiplex PCR, and TCRdb's table has in-frame clones only and misses some. The data contain roughly 29,000 clones, 80% to 85% of them singletons. Specimen: peripheral blood. The receptors were sampled from a man aged 80 or over with active COVID-19. The CDR3 runs from the conserved cysteine through the conserved F or W. Fields, in order: V gene, J gene, clone size, D gene, CDR3 DNA, CDR3 protein. A D gene is named only where the DNA matches it firmly. Not all rows give a size; the values are once, few, many and, for expanded clones, a class.

v_call: TRBV19; j_call: TRBJ2-1; clone_size: -; d_call: -; cdr3_nt: TGTGCCAGTAGTATAGTGGGGCGGAGCAATGAGCAGTTCTTC; cdr3_aa: CASSIVGRSNEQFF
v_call: TRBV4-1; j_call: TRBJ2-5; clone_size: -; d_call: -; cdr3_nt: TGCGCCAGCAGCCAAGGCTTTTTAGTGGGGGGGGCTCAAGAGACCCAGTACTTC; cdr3_aa: CASSQGFLVGGAQETQYF
v_call: TRBV2; j_call: TRBJ2-3; clone_size: -; d_call: TRBD1; cdr3_nt: TGTGCCAGCAGGCGGCCCCGGGACAGGGGATCCGATACGCAGTATTTT; cdr3_aa: CASRRPRDRGSDTQYF
v_call: TRBV7-9; j_call: TRBJ1-5; clone_size: -; d_call: -; cdr3_nt: TGTGCCAGCAGTTCAGGTAACAATCAGCCCCAGCATTTT; cdr3_aa: CASSSGNNQPQHF
v_call: TRBV6-1; j_call: TRBJ1-5; clone_size: -; d_call: TRBD1; cdr3_nt: TGTGCCAGCAGTGAACTGGGACAGGGGACTAATCAGCCCCAGCATTTT; cdr3_aa: CASSELGQGTNQPQHF
v_call: TRBV14; j_call: TRBJ1-4; clone_size: -; d_call: -; cdr3_nt: TGTGCCAGCAGCCAAGTCGGGGAGGCTAATGAAAAACTGTTTTTT; cdr3_aa: CASSQVGEANEKLFF
v_call: TRBV6-5; j_call: TRBJ2-1; clone_size: -; d_call: -; cdr3_nt: TGTGCCAGCAGTTACGATGTTGGCAGGGCTGAGCAGTTCTTC; cdr3_aa: CASSYDVGRAEQFF
v_call: TRBV6-5; j_call: TRBJ2-3; clone_size: -; d_call: -; cdr3_nt: TGTGCCAGCACTCCTGAGGTCGGTCCGCAGTATTTT; cdr3_aa: CASTPEVGPQYF
v_call: TRBV5-6; j_call: TRBJ2-7; clone_size: -; d_call: -; cdr3_nt: TGTGCCAGCAGCCTGTGGTCAGACTACGAGCAGTACTTC; cdr3_aa: CASSLWSDYEQYF
v_call: TRBV6-6; j_call: TRBJ1-6; clone_size: few; d_call: -; cdr3_nt: TGTGCCAGCAGTTACCCCGAACAGAATTCACCCCTCCACTTT; cdr3_aa: CASSYPEQNSPLHF
v_call: TRBV18; j_call: TRBJ1-3; clone_size: -; d_call: TRBD1; cdr3_nt: TGTGCCAGCTCACCGACAGGGGTTGGAAACACCATATATTTT; cdr3_aa: CASSPTGVGNTIYF
v_call: TRBV2; j_call: TRBJ2-4; clone_size: -; d_call: -; cdr3_nt: TGTGCCAGCAGTGATGGTCCAGTAGCCAAAAACATTCAGTACTTC; cdr3_aa: CASSDGPVAKNIQYF
v_call: TRBV7-9; j_call: TRBJ2-6; clone_size: -; d_call: TRBD1; cdr3_nt: TGTGCCAGCAGCTTCTCGACAGGGTCTGGGGCCAACGTCCTGACTTTC; cdr3_aa: CASSFSTGSGANVLTF
v_call: TRBV3-1/TRBV3-2; j_call: TRBJ2-7; clone_size: -; d_call: -; cdr3_nt: TGTGCCAGCAGCCTCTCGGGTGGCAAGGGGGAGCAGTACTTC; cdr3_aa: CASSLSGGKGEQYF
v_call: TRBV6-2/TRBV6-3; j_call: TRBJ2-1; clone_size: -; d_call: -; cdr3_nt: TGTGCCAGCGGTTTCGTCTCCTACAATGAGCAGTTCTTC; cdr3_aa: CASGFVSYNEQFF
v_call: TRBV27; j_call: TRBJ1-6; clone_size: -; d_call: -; cdr3_nt: TGTGCCAGCAGCCAATGGAGCTCCTATAATTCACCCCTCCACTTT; cdr3_aa: CASSQWSSYNSPLHF
v_call: TRBV6-5; j_call: TRBJ1-2; clone_size: -; d_call: -; cdr3_nt: TGTGCCAGCAGTTACAATACGGGGGGGCGCATCTATGGCTACACCTTC; cdr3_aa: CASSYNTGGRIYGYTF
v_call: TRBV5-6; j_call: TRBJ1-1; clone_size: -; d_call: -; cdr3_nt: TGTGCCAGCAGCTTGGCCAGGTTTGAAGCTTTCTTT; cdr3_aa: CASSLARFEAFF
v_call: TRBV4-1; j_call: TRBJ2-1; clone_size: -; d_call: TRBD2; cdr3_nt: TGCGCCAGCAGCCAAGATTGGACTAGCGGGGGGAATGAGCAGTTCTTC; cdr3_aa: CASSQDWTSGGNEQFF
v_call: TRBV7-2; j_call: TRBJ1-6; clone_size: -; d_call: TRBD1; cdr3_nt: TGTGCCAGCAGCTTATTCGGGACAGGGAAGGAACCCCTCCACTTT; cdr3_aa: CASSLFGTGKEPLHF
v_call: TRBV6-1; j_call: TRBJ2-5; clone_size: -; d_call: -; cdr3_nt: TGTGCCAGCAGTGAAGCGTGGGGGCGAGGGGTGCAAGAGACCCAGTACTTC; cdr3_aa: CASSEAWGRGVQETQYF
v_call: TRBV29-1; j_call: TRBJ2-3; clone_size: -; d_call: TRBD1; cdr3_nt: TGCAGCTACGGGACAGGGGCCGATACGCAGTATTTT; cdr3_aa: CSYGTGADTQYF
v_call: TRBV4-1; j_call: TRBJ1-1; clone_size: -; d_call: TRBD1; cdr3_nt: TGCGCCAGCAGCCCCCGACAGGGGGTTCAGGGAAAAACTGAAGCTTTCTTT; cdr3_aa: CASSPRQGVQGKTEAFF
v_call: TRBV30; j_call: TRBJ1-1; clone_size: -; d_call: -; cdr3_nt: TGTGCCTGGATCCGACAGATAAACACTGAAGCTTTCTTT; cdr3_aa: CAWIRQINTEAFF
v_call: TRBV5-5; j_call: TRBJ1-6; clone_size: -; d_call: TRBD1; cdr3_nt: TGTGCCAGCAGCGTACCCGGGACAGGGAATAATTCACCCCTCCACTTT; cdr3_aa: CASSVPGTGNNSPLHF
v_call: TRBV28; j_call: TRBJ1-2; clone_size: -; d_call: TRBD1; cdr3_nt: TGTGCCAGCAGGAACGGACAGGGGGTCGATGGCTACACCTTC; cdr3_aa: CASRNGQGVDGYTF
v_call: TRBV7-2; j_call: TRBJ1-3; clone_size: -; d_call: -; cdr3_nt: TGTGCCAGCAGCTTAGTGGGCGGGAACACCATATATTTT; cdr3_aa: CASSLVGGNTIYF
v_call: TRBV18; j_call: TRBJ1-6; clone_size: -; d_call: -; cdr3_nt: TGTGCCAGCTCACCACCGGGGGGGATTAATTCACCCCTCCACTTT; cdr3_aa: CASSPPGGINSPLHF
v_call: TRBV20-1; j_call: TRBJ2-7; clone_size: -; d_call: TRBD1; cdr3_nt: TGCAGTGCTAGTGCCTGGGGACAGGGTTCCGGCGAGCAGTACTTC; cdr3_aa: CSASAWGQGSGEQYF
v_call: TRBV5-1; j_call: TRBJ2-2; clone_size: once; d_call: TRBD2; cdr3_nt: TGCGCCAGCAGCCCATACACAACAGCTAGCGGGTCCGGGGAGCTGTTTTTT; cdr3_aa: CASSPYTTASGSGELFF
v_call: TRBV7-9; j_call: TRBJ1-1; clone_size: -; d_call: -; cdr3_nt: TGTGCCAGCAGCTTAGAGCCCCTGCGCACTGAAGCTTTCTTT; cdr3_aa: CASSLEPLRTEAFF
v_call: TRBV19; j_call: TRBJ2-2; clone_size: -; d_call: -; cdr3_nt: TGTGCCAGTAACAGGGAGTGGGTAGCCGGGGAGCTGTTTTTT; cdr3_aa: CASNREWVAGELFF
v_call: TRBV30; j_call: TRBJ1-1; clone_size: -; d_call: -; cdr3_nt: TGTGCCTGGAGTACACAATGGAACACTGAAGCTTTCTTT; cdr3_aa: CAWSTQWNTEAFF
v_call: TRBV2; j_call: TRBJ2-7; clone_size: -; d_call: TRBD1; cdr3_nt: TGTGCCAGCAGAAGCCAACCGGGACAGCCGACCGCCGAGCAGTACTTC; cdr3_aa: CASRSQPGQPTAEQYF
v_call: TRBV27; j_call: TRBJ1-5; clone_size: once; d_call: TRBD1; cdr3_nt: TGTGCCAGCAGTTTGACAGGGGTTCAGCCCCAGCATTTT; cdr3_aa: CASSLTGVQPQHF
v_call: TRBV25-1; j_call: TRBJ1-3; clone_size: -; d_call: TRBD1; cdr3_nt: TGTGCCAGCAGTGATACCAGGGGGCCTGGAAACACCATATATTTT; cdr3_aa: CASSDTRGPGNTIYF
v_call: TRBV4-1; j_call: TRBJ2-1; clone_size: -; d_call: TRBD1; cdr3_nt: TGCGCCAGCAGCCAAGCGTGGCGACAGGGGGCGCGCAATGAGCAGTTCTTC; cdr3_aa: CASSQAWRQGARNEQFF
v_call: TRBV14; j_call: TRBJ1-2; clone_size: -; d_call: TRBD1; cdr3_nt: TGTGCCAGCAGCCAAGCATCAGGGGGCTTTGGCTACACCTTC; cdr3_aa: CASSQASGGFGYTF
v_call: TRBV14; j_call: TRBJ2-4; clone_size: -; d_call: TRBD1; cdr3_nt: TGTGCCAGCAGCCAAGATACTGGACAGGGGTACATTCAGTACTTC; cdr3_aa: CASSQDTGQGYIQYF
v_call: TRBV6-5; j_call: TRBJ1-2; clone_size: -; d_call: -; cdr3_nt: TGTGCCAGCAGTTACACGGGGGAATATGGCTACACCTTC; cdr3_aa: CASSYTGEYGYTF